This is a list of T cell receptor beta chains from one sample in a study of blood T cell repertoires in COVID-19. The method was immunoSEQ multiplex PCR; TCRdb's version includes in-frame clones alone and lacks a portion of them. This sample has 250,000 to 350,000 clones, with more than 90% found just once. The specimen was PBMCs or T cells enriched from blood (not recorded which). These receptors were collected from a young woman who had recovered from COVID-19. The CDR3 runs from the conserved cysteine through the conserved F or W. D genes are given only for firm matches.

v_gene	j_gene	d_gene	CDR3nt	CDR3aa
TRBV19	TRBJ2-7	TRBD1	TGTGCCAGTAGTATCGGGACAGGGATCTCCTACGAGCAGTACTTC	CASSIGTGISYEQYF
TRBV6-1	TRBJ2-3	TRBD1	TGTGCCAGCAGTGAAGCGACGGTAGGGGGCAGAACAGATACGCAGTATTTT	CASSEATVGGRTDTQYF
TRBV5-1	TRBJ2-5	TRBD1	TGCGCCAGCAGCTTACCGGGACAGGTACAAGAGACCCAGTACTTC	CASSLPGQVQETQYF
TRBV6-5	TRBJ1-2	TRBD1	TGTGCCAGCAGTTACCGGACAGGGTACTATGGCTACACCTTC	CASSYRTGYYGYTF
TRBV4-1	TRBJ1-1	.	TGCGCCAGCAGCCAGGGCCCCGGGGGAGGCACTGAAGCTTTCTTT	CASSQGPGGGTEAFF
TRBV18	TRBJ1-1	.	TGTGCCAGCGCACGGACTGCTGAAGCTTTCTTT	CASARTAEAFF
TRBV27	TRBJ2-7	.	TGTGCCAGCAGCGGAGAGGTGGACAGACCTGACGAGCAGTACTTC	CASSGEVDRPDEQYF
TRBV5-4	TRBJ1-1	.	TGTGCCAGCAGCCCCAGGGGAGGGACTGAAGCTTTCTTT	CASSPRGGTEAFF
TRBV6-5	TRBJ1-1	.	TGTGCCAGCAGCCAAAATTTCAGGTTAAACACTGAAGCTTTCTTT	CASSQNFRLNTEAFF
TRBV5-4	TRBJ1-5	.	TGTGCCAGCAGCCTAGGAGGGCAGGCACACCAGCCCCAGCATTTT	CASSLGGQAHQPQHF
TRBV7-9	TRBJ2-1	.	TGTGCCAGCAGCCCAACTCCCGGGCAGGGTACTCATGTTGAGCAGTTCTTC	CASSPTPGQGTHVEQFF
TRBV2	TRBJ1-4	TRBD1	TGTGCCAGCAGTGTAAGGGGGCGTGAAAAACTGTTTTTT	CASSVRGREKLFF
TRBV28	TRBJ1-2	.	TGTGCCCTCGGAATGGGGGGGATCTATGGCTACACCTTC	CALGMGGIYGYTF
TRBV6-5	TRBJ2-1	.	TGTGCCAGCAGTTACCTTGACAGAAATCGAGAGCAGTTCTTC	CASSYLDRNREQFF